This T cell receptor beta chain emerged from a study of cytomegalovirus exposure and HLA in healthy donors. Study-level findings and limits: Several of the most significant clusters were apparently associated with common viral pathogens in a later analysis. Productive status was seen about 90% or about 30% of the time for most TCR beta V segments in an earlier analysis. Cytomegalovirus status, reportedly, was diagnosed with high specificity and sensitivity by the classifier.

This CDR3 has 14 residues. The V gene's germline CDR1 is MNHNY and CDR2 SVGAGI (reference sequence). The junction had 5 bases not matched to a gene; V was cut back by 2 bases and J by 6 bases. With regard to this clone: Antigen unknown.

Researchers ran the PCR with 60 Vbeta and 13 Jbeta primers. Sequencing used immunoSEQ multiplex PCR; TCRdb keeps in-frame clones, though not all of them. Found here are 160,000 or so clones, approximately 85% of them singletons; the top ten hold around 2%. The sequenced material came from PBMCs. This TCR was recovered from a woman aged 18 to 35 in good health and CMV-seronegative. The chain has TRBV6-6 and TRBJ2-7, with 9 positions matching TRBD2. CDR3: CASSYVAGEGEQYF. The CDR3 DNA sequence: TGTGCCAGCAGTTACGTAGCGGGAGAAGGCGAGCAGTACTTC.